The 27 T cell receptor beta chains reported below all come from one sample, sequenced in a study of OX40 agonist ivuxolimab in advanced cancers. Profiled with immunoSEQ multiplex PCR; TCRdb holds only in-frame clones, not every one. The table has some 96,000 clones, about 86% seen once. The sequencing here drew on CD4+ or CD8+ T cells sorted from blood, taken in a trial of the OX40 agonist ivuxolimab. All receptors derive from an adult with an advanced solid tumor such as melanoma, head and neck, liver or kidney cancer.

This chain links TRBV28 with TRBJ2-7; D gene uncertain. V lost 2 bases, J lost 0 bases, and 11 bases lay in between. The germline CDR1 and CDR2 sequences are MDHEN and SYDVKM. CDR3 size: 15 residues. The CDR3 here is CASSLNGPASYEQYF. In nucleotides, the CDR3 is TGTGCCAGCAGTTTAAACGGCCCGGCCTCCTACGAGCAGTACTTC.

The chain links TRBV6-1 to TRBJ2-5, with 9 bases lining up with TRBD1. Germline lookup yields CDR1 MNHNS and CDR2 SASEGT. The trim removed 0 bases at V and 4 bases at J, leaving 3 bases unmatched. This CDR3 region has 15 residues. The CDR3 bases are TGTGCCAGCAGTGAAGCGGGACAGGGTGGAGAGACCCAGTACTTC. Amino acid sequence: CASSEAGQGGETQYF.

The chain combines TRBV19 with TRBJ1-2; 8 nucleotides match TRBD1. This CDR3 has 14 residues. The V gene's germline CDR1 is LNHDA and CDR2 SQIVND (reference sequence). The trim removed 5 bases at V and 8 bases at J, leaving 10 bases unmatched. The CDR3 region has the DNA TGTGCCAGTAGTGCCGGGACAGGCGGTAACGGCTACACCTTC. Translation: CASSAGTGGNGYTF.

This chain joins TRBV5-4 and TRBJ2-3; TRBD1 aligns across 9 bases. CDR1 is SGHNT, CDR2 YYREEE, per germline (reference sequence). The CDR3 spans 16 residues. Germline trimming cut 0 bases from V and 6 bases from J; bases unmatched to any gene: 8. This CDR3 reads CASSLARDRAFDTQYF. DNA of the CDR3: TGTGCCAGCAGCTTGGCCCGGGACAGGGCGTTTGATACGCAGTATTTT.

The V gene is TRBV6-5, the J gene TRBJ1-5; D not certain. Trimming cost V 5 bases and J 3 bases, with 11 bases left between them. Germline CDR1 is MNHEY and CDR2 is SVGAGI. The CDR3 runs 14 residues. Here the CDR3 reads CASSRDGYNQPQHF. For the CDR3, the DNA is TGTGCCAGCAGTCGCGACGGTTACAATCAGCCCCAGCATTTT.

The chain recombines TRBV5-4 with TRBJ1-5; D unclear. The CDR3 totals 17 residues. V lost 2 bases to trimming and J lost 11 bases, with 26 bases between them. The V gene's germline CDR1 is SGHNT and CDR2 YYREEE (reference sequence). The CDR3 coding sequence is TGTGCCAGCAGCTTAAGGTCGGGTTCGGGTCTAGTGGAGGCCCAGCATTTT. Translating gives CASSLRSGSGLVEAQHF.

The DNA for the CDR3 is TGCGCCAGCAGCCAAGTACAGGATTCGGAAAAACTGTTTTTT. Translated, it gives CASSQVQDSEKLFF. This chain connects TRBV4-1 to TRBJ1-4; weak D call: TRBD1 (5 bases). The ends were cut back, 1 base at V and 8 bases at J, with 11 bases in the middle. The CDR3 is 14 amino acids. Germline lookup yields CDR1 MGHRA and CDR2 YSYEKL.

A few counts support this clone. The chain has TRBV4-3 and TRBJ1-1; 7 nucleotides match TRBD1. After removal of 4 bases from V and 4 bases from J, the junction contained 9 bases not matched to a gene. Germline V CDR1 and CDR2: LGHNA, YSLEER. CDR3 length: 15 residues. CDR3 loop: CASSPTGERLTEAFF. The CDR3 nucleotides are TGCGCCAGCAGCCCAACAGGGGAGCGCCTCACTGAAGCTTTCTTT.

The chain couples TRBV6-5 to TRBJ2-7; D gene ambiguous. The CDR3 spans 13 residues. The germline V gene encodes CDR1 MNHEY and CDR2 SVGAGI. V was pared by 6 bases and J by 2 bases, with 11 bases between. As DNA, the CDR3 is TGTGCCAGCAGCCCTGCCCAACCCTACGAGCAGTACTTC. Residues: CASSPAQPYEQYF.

This CDR3 reads CASSSLRAGGPMRNTGELFF. The CDR3, as DNA: TGTGCCAGCAGTTCACTGAGAGCGGGGGGGCCGATGAGGAACACCGGGGAGCTGTTTTTT. V is TRBV27 and J is TRBJ2-2; the match to TRBD2 covers 10 bases. Germline trimming cut 4 bases from V and 1 base from J; bases unmatched to any gene: 15. Germline V gene sequence: CDR1 MNHEY, CDR2 SMNVEV (reference sequence). CDR3 length: 20 residues.

The V and J genes are TRBV9 and TRBJ1-4; D is uncertain. CDR1 is SGDLS, CDR2 YYNGEE, per germline. The CDR3 runs to 13 residues. The germline V and J ends were trimmed by 0 bases and 8 bases, with 8 bases remaining between them. The CDR3 region has the DNA TGTGCCAGCAGCGTAGGGCCGGGGGAAAAACTGTTTTTT. It is translated as CASSVGPGEKLFF.

The chain is built from TRBV6-1 and TRBJ2-7; TRBD1 is a possible D gene (6 bases). The CDR3 totals 14 residues. Germline CDR1 MNHNS, CDR2 SASEGT. With 6 bases removed from V and 1 base from J, the gap between germline ends came to 13 bases. CDR3: CASSIQGSSYEQYF. In DNA form, the CDR3 reads TGTGCCAGCAGCATACAGGGATCGTCCTACGAGCAGTACTTC.

This chain joins TRBV7-3 and TRBJ1-5; D remains unclear. Germline lookup yields CDR1 SGHTA and CDR2 FQGTGA. V shed 2 bases and J shed 2 bases, with 16 bases lying between them. This CDR3 has 17 residues. As DNA, the CDR3 is TGTGCCAGCAGCTTAGGGCCACAAAGAGACGGCAATCAGCCCCAGCATTTT. It specifies CASSLGPQRDGNQPQHF.

This chain connects TRBV28 to TRBJ2-3; no firm D call. V lost 8 bases and J lost 2, with 11 bases in between. In germline, CDR1 is MDHEN, CDR2 SYDVKM. The CDR3 is 13 amino acids. CDR3 loop: CASFHANTDTQYF. The DNA for the CDR3 is TGTGCCAGCTTCCATGCCAACACAGATACGCAGTATTTT.

The chain has TRBV28 and TRBJ1-5; D is unresolved. CDR3 length: 12 amino acids. V shed 2 bases and J shed 9 bases, with 8 bases lying between them. From germline, CDR1 is MDHEN and CDR2 SYDVKM. The CDR3 sequence: CASSLTRRPQHF. The CDR3 DNA reads as TGTGCCAGCAGTTTAACCCGGCGGCCCCAGCATTTT. Supplemented by reference TRBV28 and TRBJ1-5, the full variable domain reads DVKVTQSSRYLVKRTGEKVFLECVQDMDHENMFWYRQDPGLGLRLIYFSYDVKMKEKGDIPEGYSVSREKKERFSLILESASTNQTSMYLCASSLTRRPQHFGDGTRLSIL.

Notes on this clone: The limits of the CDR3 on the DNA are not certain, so only TCRdb's listed CDR3 is given. The chain has TRBV1 and TRBJ2-6; the tabulated D call, TRBD2, remains unverified against the DNA. TRBV1 represents a pseudogene. The CDR3 is 16 residues long, counting both termini. CDR3 protein: CTSSYFCCGRANVLTF.

The J gene is TRBJ2-7, the V gene TRBV27; TRBD2 aligns across 9 bases. CDR1 and CDR2 from the germline V gene are MNHEY and SMNVEV (reference sequence). V lost 3 bases, J lost 6 bases, and 6 bases stayed unmatched. The length of the CDR3 is 14 residues. In DNA form, the CDR3 reads TGTGCCAGCAGTTTCGGCGGGGGGGCGGTCGAGCAGTACTTC. Protein sequence: CASSFGGGAVEQYF.

The rearrangement uses TRBV4-3 and TRBJ1-2, with 11 bases that match TRBD1. Losses at the gene ends were 0 bases for V and 4 bases for J; bases not matched to a gene: 13. Germline loops: CDR1 LGHNA, CDR2 YSLEER. The CDR3 is made up of 19 amino acids. The CDR3 nucleotides read TGCGCCAGCAGCCAAGACACTCCGGGACAGGGGGGCTACGGCTATGGCTACACCTTC. Amino acids: CASSQDTPGQGGYGYGYTF.

V and J are TRBV19 and TRBJ1-2, with D possibly matching TRBD1 (6 bases). Germline lookup yields CDR1 LNHDA and CDR2 SQIVND (reference sequence). V lost 6 bases and J lost 4, with 15 bases in between. This CDR3 spans 14 amino acids. The CDR3 region has the DNA TGTGCCAGTAGACTCCGGGACAAAATCTATGGCTACACCTTC. Translation: CASRLRDKIYGYTF.

This chain uses TRBV6-5 with TRBJ2-1, with 7 positions matching TRBD2. CDR1 is MNHEY, CDR2 SVGAGI, per germline. The CDR3 has 15 amino acids. With V trimmed by 6 bases and J by 3 bases, 8 bases remained unmatched. CDR3 DNA sequence: TGTGCCAGCAGCCCAACGGGGGGTTACTACAATGAGCAGTTCTTC. It codes for CASSPTGGYYNEQFF.

V usage is TRBV5-5 and J usage is TRBJ2-3; D unresolved. V lost 4 bases to trimming and J lost 0 bases, with 15 bases between them. CDR1 is SGHKS, CDR2 YYEKEE, per germline (reference sequence). The CDR3 has 16 amino acids. CDR3 region: CASSTLARSSTDTQYF. The CDR3 DNA reads as TGTGCCAGCAGCACCCTCGCTAGGTCTAGCACAGATACGCAGTATTTT.

V gene TRBV15 combines with J gene TRBJ2-2; no clear D gene. Germline lookup yields CDR1 LNHNV and CDR2 YYDKDF (reference sequence). With 3 bases removed from V and 7 bases from J, the gap between germline ends came to 6 bases. The length of the CDR3 is 12 residues. The CDR3 protein is CATSSDNGELFF. The CDR3, as DNA: TGTGCCACCAGCAGCGATAACGGGGAGCTGTTTTTT.

Points on this clone: Other DNA variants within this sample encode the same CDR3. This chain connects TRBV2 to TRBJ2-7; TRBD2 matches 8 bases. This CDR3 is built from 14 residues. The junction had 5 bases not matched to a gene; V was cut back by 4 bases and J by 3 bases. Germline V gives CDR1 SNHLY, CDR2 FYNNEI. This CDR3 reads CASSGPGGGYEQYF. As DNA, the CDR3 is TGTGCCAGCAGTGGACCCGGGGGGGGCTACGAGCAGTACTTC.

This clone was observed once. This chain joins TRBV6-1 and TRBJ1-1; 8 nucleotides agree with TRBD1. The V gene's germline CDR1 is MNHNS and CDR2 SASEGT. Unmatched junction bases numbered 3, after V lost 2 bases and J lost 1 base. This CDR3 comprises 15 residues. CDR3 sequence reads: CASSEQGAANTEAFF. The CDR3 DNA reads TGTGCCAGCAGTGAACAGGGGGCGGCGAACACTGAAGCTTTCTTT.

CDR3 loop: CASSFPSETQYF. CDR3 DNA: TGTGCCAGCAGCTTTCCCTCGGAGACCCAGTACTTC. The V call is TRBV5-4, the J call TRBJ2-5; D gene ambiguous. The CDR3 sequence is 12 residues long. Germline lookup yields CDR1 SGHNT and CDR2 YYREEE (reference sequence). The V gene lost 2 bases and the J gene lost 5 bases, with 7 bases spanning the gap.

This clone came up once. The genes are TRBV2 and TRBJ1-4; no clear D gene. The CDR3 is 15 residues long. The germline V gene encodes CDR1 SNHLY and CDR2 FYNNEI. V was clipped by 6 bases and J by 4 bases, with 15 bases between them. This CDR3 is CASRYRAALNEKLFF. CDR3 sequence (DNA): TGTGCCAGCAGATACCGGGCAGCCCTTAATGAAAAACTGTTTTTT.

The J gene is TRBJ1-4, the V gene TRBV6-4; 9 nucleotides align to TRBD1. With 8 bases clipped from V and 6 bases from J, the junction kept 13 bases outside the gene matches. This CDR3 is built from 16 residues. Germline-derived CDR1 and CDR2 are MRHNA and SNTAGT. CDR3 residues: CASQRTGARRDEKLFF. In nucleotides, the CDR3 is TGTGCCAGCCAACGGACAGGGGCCCGACGGGATGAAAAACTGTTTTTT.